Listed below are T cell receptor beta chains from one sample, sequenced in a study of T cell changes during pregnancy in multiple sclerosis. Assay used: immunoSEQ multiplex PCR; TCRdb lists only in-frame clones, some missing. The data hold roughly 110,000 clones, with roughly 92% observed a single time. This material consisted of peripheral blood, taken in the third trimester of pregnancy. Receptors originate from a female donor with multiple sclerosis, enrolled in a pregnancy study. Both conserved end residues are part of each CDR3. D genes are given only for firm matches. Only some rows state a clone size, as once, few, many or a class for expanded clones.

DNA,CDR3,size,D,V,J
TGTGCCAGCAGCTCGGGATCCGGGCCCAAAGAGACCCAGTACTTC,CASSSGSGPKETQYF,NA,NA,TRBV14,TRBJ2-5
TGTGCCAGCTCACCCCAACAGGGGGCAGAGGGTTACGAGCAGTACTTC,CASSPQQGAEGYEQYF,NA,TRBD1,TRBV18,TRBJ2-7
TGTGCCAGCAGCCAAGTCCCGGGACAGGGGAATTCGTACACTGAAGCTTTCTTT,CASSQVPGQGNSYTEAFF,NA,TRBD1,TRBV5-6,TRBJ1-1
TGTGCCATCATGAAGGGGGCACAGGGAAACACCATATATTTT,CAIMKGAQGNTIYF,NA,TRBD1,TRBV10-3,TRBJ1-3
TGTGCCAGTAGTATGGACAGGGGATCTAATCAGCCCCAGCATTTT,CASSMDRGSNQPQHF,NA,TRBD1,TRBV19,TRBJ1-5
TGTGCCTGGAGCGGCAGGGGGGCTGGCGAAAAACTGTTTTTT,CAWSGRGAGEKLFF,NA,TRBD1,TRBV30,TRBJ1-4
TGTGCCGCGTCGACAGGGGCCCCCTACGAGCAGTACTTC,CAASTGAPYEQYF,NA,TRBD1,TRBV10-3,TRBJ2-7
TGTGCCAGCAGTACGGGTGCCTTACGCGGCTTCTTT,CASSTGALRGFF,few,NA,TRBV28,TRBJ1-1
TGTGCCATCAGTCAAACGGACAGGGCGGAGACCCAGTACTTC,CAISQTDRAETQYF,NA,TRBD1,TRBV10-3,TRBJ2-5
TGTGCCAGCTCACGGACTGGATACGAGCAGTACTTC,CASSRTGYEQYF,NA,NA,TRBV18,TRBJ2-7
TGTGCCAGCAGCTTAGTTCGGCGGGGGGACCGGGATACGCAGTATTTT,CASSLVRRGDRDTQYF,NA,TRBD2,TRBV7-8,TRBJ2-3
TGCGCCAGCAGCCGGATACAGGGCTCGAACACCGGGGAGCTGTTTTTT,CASSRIQGSNTGELFF,NA,NA,TRBV5-1,TRBJ2-2
TGTGCCAGCAGCTTAGATCTTAACAGCAAAATCTATGGCTACACCTTC,CASSLDLNSKIYGYTF,NA,NA,TRBV11-2,TRBJ1-2
TGCGTCAGCAGTCCCTTCCCAAGGGGGACGAGGGGCAATCAGCCCCAGCATTTT,CVSSPFPRGTRGNQPQHF,NA,NA,TRBV4-1,TRBJ1-5
TGTGCCAGCAGTTTACGGACAGCAGATACGCAGTATTTT,CASSLRTADTQYF,NA,NA,TRBV5-6,TRBJ2-3
TGTGCCAGTAGTAGACAGGCGACGGGTGAAGCTTTCTTT,CASSRQATGEAFF,NA,NA,TRBV19,TRBJ1-1
TGTGCCAGCAGCTTAGGACAGGGCATATCCTACGAGCAGTACTTC,CASSLGQGISYEQYF,NA,TRBD1,TRBV5-4,TRBJ2-7
TGTGCCTGGGCGCCTGGACAGCTTAGCAATCAGCCCCAGCATTTT,CAWAPGQLSNQPQHF,NA,NA,TRBV30,TRBJ1-5
TGCGCCAGCAGCTTGGAGAGCGGGGACACAGATACGCAGTATTTT,CASSLESGDTDTQYF,NA,TRBD2,TRBV5-1,TRBJ2-3
TGTGCCACCAGCAGAGATTCCGGGTTTTATCAGCCCCAGCATTTT,CATSRDSGFYQPQHF,NA,NA,TRBV15,TRBJ1-5
TGTGCCAGCAGTTACTCGAGCGGGAAACTGTTTTTT,CASSYSSGKLFF,NA,NA,TRBV6-5,TRBJ1-4
TGTGCCAGCAGTTCATTGGGGGGGGTTGGGGAAAAACTGTTTTTT,CASSSLGGVGEKLFF,NA,NA,TRBV11-2,TRBJ1-4
TGTGCCAGCAGTGATGAAGCTCTGGAGACCCAGTACTTC,CASSDEALETQYF,once,NA,TRBV2,TRBJ2-5
TGTGCCAGCAGTTCGTTGACAGGGGGCGAAACTGAAGCTTTCTTT,CASSSLTGGETEAFF,NA,TRBD1,TRBV6-5,TRBJ1-1
TGCAGCGGCACCACACCGGGGAGCTCCTACGAGCAGTACTTC,CSGTTPGSSYEQYF,NA,NA,TRBV29-1,TRBJ2-7
TGTGCCAGTGGGACAGGGGCAACAGATACGCAGTATTTT,CASGTGATDTQYF,NA,TRBD1,TRBV9,TRBJ2-3
TGTGCCAGCAGCCCCCCGGGCGGGGGGGTGGGCACGCAGTATTTT,CASSPPGGGVGTQYF,NA,TRBD2,TRBV28,TRBJ2-3
TGTGCCAGCAGGTTGGACAATGGGAACACTGAAGCTTTCTTT,CASRLDNGNTEAFF,NA,NA,TRBV2,TRBJ1-1
TGCAGTGCTATCACAGGGGTAACAGCTTTCTTT,CSAITGVTAFF,NA,TRBD1,TRBV20-1,TRBJ1-1
TGTGCCAGCAGGACGGGGACGGGACAGGGATCCACAGATACGCAGTATTTT,CASRTGTGQGSTDTQYF,NA,TRBD1,TRBV2,TRBJ2-3
TGCGCCAGCAGCTGGGAGGGCTCCCCGGGGCAGCCCCAGCATTTT,CASSWEGSPGQPQHF,NA,NA,TRBV5-1,TRBJ1-5
TGTGCCAGCAGTAACAGCCGGGACAGCGACTATGGCTACACCTTC,CASSNSRDSDYGYTF,NA,TRBD1,TRBV27,TRBJ1-2
TGCGCCAGCAGCATCCATCAGGGGGCGCAGGGTGAGCAGTTCTTC,CASSIHQGAQGEQFF,NA,TRBD1,TRBV5-1,TRBJ2-1
TGTGCCAGCAGCCGAGGGACATGGGGCTACACCTTC,CASSRGTWGYTF,NA,NA,TRBV14,TRBJ1-2
TGTGCCAGCAGCTTGGGAGACACCGCAACCGGGGAGCTGTTTTTT,CASSLGDTATGELFF,NA,NA,TRBV5-4,TRBJ2-2
TGTGCCAGCAGTTCAAGACAGGCCGGGGAGACCCAGTACTTC,CASSSRQAGETQYF,few,NA,TRBV27,TRBJ2-5
TGCGCCAGCAGCTTGGCCGGGAACACTGAAGCTTTCTTT,CASSLAGNTEAFF,NA,NA,TRBV5-1,TRBJ1-1
TGTGCCAGCAGTTTTACAGGGGGCATTGGGGAGCAGTACTTC,CASSFTGGIGEQYF,once,TRBD1,TRBV27,TRBJ2-7
TGTGCCAGTAGTACAGGGGGAGGCACTGAAGCTTTCTTT,CASSTGGGTEAFF,few,TRBD1,TRBV19,TRBJ1-1
TGTGCCAGCAGTCCCTGGGTTGGCGGTGAGCAGTTCTTC,CASSPWVGGEQFF,NA,NA,TRBV27,TRBJ2-1
TGTGCCAGCAGTCGGACAGGGGGGGAGTACGAGCAGTACTTC,CASSRTGGEYEQYF,NA,TRBD1,TRBV6-6,TRBJ2-7
TGCGCCAGCAGCCCGCACAGGGGAACGGGTGAAAAACTGTTTTTT,CASSPHRGTGEKLFF,NA,TRBD1,TRBV5-1,TRBJ1-4
TGTGCCAGTAGTATGACATACAATGAGCAGTTCTTC,CASSMTYNEQFF,NA,NA,TRBV19,TRBJ2-1
TGTGCCAGCCGCCCCGCTGGAGCTAACTATGGCTACACCTTC,CASRPAGANYGYTF,NA,NA,TRBV27,TRBJ1-2
TGTGCCAGCAGTTACTACGGCAGGAACTATGGCTACACCTTC,CASSYYGRNYGYTF,NA,NA,TRBV6-5,TRBJ1-2
TGCGCCAGCAGCATGCAGGGGTCTTCCTACGAGCAGTACTTC,CASSMQGSSYEQYF,NA,NA,TRBV5-1,TRBJ2-7
TGTGCCAGCAGACTCATCCTAGACCCCAAAAACATTCAGTACTTC,CASRLILDPKNIQYF,NA,NA,TRBV9,TRBJ2-4
TGTGCCAGCAGCTTTCCCACAGGACAGGGCGCCTCTGGGGCCAACGTCCTGACTTTC,CASSFPTGQGASGANVLTF,NA,TRBD1,TRBV7-9,TRBJ2-6
TGTGCCAGCAGTTTTATCTATGAGCAGTTCTTC,CASSFIYEQFF,NA,NA,TRBV28,TRBJ2-1
TGTGCCAGTAAACGCGGGGACAGGGACTCCTACGAGCAGTACTTC,CASKRGDRDSYEQYF,NA,TRBD1,TRBV19,TRBJ2-7
TGCACCAGCAGCCAAGAAGGACAGACTCCTAACTATGGCTACACCTTC,CTSSQEGQTPNYGYTF,NA,NA,TRBV1,TRBJ1-2
TGTGCCAGCACCCTTCAGGGGCACGAGCAGTACTTC,CASTLQGHEQYF,NA,NA,TRBV28,TRBJ2-7
TGTGCCAGCAGCCTGACTAGCGGGAGTCGTTATAATGAGCAGTTCTTC,CASSLTSGSRYNEQFF,NA,TRBD2,TRBV5-4,TRBJ2-1
TGTGCCATCGAGGAGACCTACGGCGAGCAGTACTTC,CAIEETYGEQYF,NA,NA,TRBV10-3,TRBJ2-7
TGCGCCAGCAGCTTCGGCAGGGACACTGAAGCTTTCTTT,CASSFGRDTEAFF,NA,NA,TRBV5-1,TRBJ1-1
TGTGCCAGCTCCTCAACCAGGCCGTTCGAGGGGGGCACAGATACGCAGTATTTT,CASSSTRPFEGGTDTQYF,NA,NA,TRBV27,TRBJ2-3